This T cell receptor (beta chain) was profiled in a study of OX40 agonist ivuxolimab in advanced cancers. Across the study: Checkpoint inhibitors had been given previously to around 38% of patients. Study outcomes and limitations: Among patients with partial responses at 0.1-3.0 mg/kg, clonal expansion was among the lowest.

Measured with immunoSEQ multiplex PCR; TCRdb has only the in-frame clones, and not every one. The sample has 15,000 to 20,000 clones, around 80% seen once. Germline assignment: CDR1 SGDLS and CDR2 YYNGEE. The V and J ends lost 0 bases and 2 bases respectively, with 10 bases between them. The CDR3 extends over 15 amino acids. Of note for this clone: Its antigen is as yet unknown.

The gene calls are TRBV9 and TRBJ2-3; D ambiguous. This specimen consisted of CD4+ or CD8+ T cells sorted from blood, obtained in a trial of the OX40 agonist ivuxolimab. This clonotype originated in an adult with an advanced solid tumor such as melanoma, head and neck, liver or kidney cancer. The CDR3 loop is CASSVAGDITDTQYF. The CDR3 DNA reads TGTGCCAGCAGCGTAGCTGGGGATATCACAGATACGCAGTATTTT.